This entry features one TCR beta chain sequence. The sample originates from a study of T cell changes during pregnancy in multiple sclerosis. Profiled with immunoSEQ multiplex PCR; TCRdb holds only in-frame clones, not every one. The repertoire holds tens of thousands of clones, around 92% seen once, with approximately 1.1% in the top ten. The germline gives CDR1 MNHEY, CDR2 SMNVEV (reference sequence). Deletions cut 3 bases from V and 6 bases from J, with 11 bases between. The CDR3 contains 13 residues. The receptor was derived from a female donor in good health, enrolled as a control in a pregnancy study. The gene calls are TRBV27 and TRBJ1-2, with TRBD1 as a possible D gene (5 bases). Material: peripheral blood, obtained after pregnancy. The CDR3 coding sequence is TGTGCCAGCAGTTTTGACAGAACCCATGGCTACACCTTC. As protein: CASSFDRTHGYTF.